What follows are 27 T cell receptor beta chains derived from one specimen sequenced in a study of shared clonotypes between healthy human individuals. Here immunoSEQ multiplex PCR was the method, and the copy in TCRdb shows in-frame clones only, minus some. The sample includes around 1.5 million clones, under 99% seen only once; the top ten take approximately 0.45%. The sequencing input was naive CD4+ T cells sorted from blood. The sample's subset: CD45RA+ positively selected. The receptors were sampled from a man under 40 in good health.

This chain links TRBV5-4 with TRBJ1-3; a possible D gene is TRBD1 (6 bases). The germline CDR1 and CDR2 sequences are SGHNT and YYREEE (reference sequence). Trimming cost V 4 bases and J 5 bases, with 25 bases left between them. This CDR3 has 18 amino acids. CDR3 bases: TGTGCCAGCAGCCCCGCCGGACAGCGGGAAAGTACAAGAAACACCATATATTTT. It yields the protein CASSPAGQRESTRNTIYF.

The chain joins TRBV5-1 to TRBJ2-5; TRBD1 is a possible D gene (5 bases). V lost 4 bases and J 7 bases, leaving 11 bases between the germline ends. Germline V lookup: CDR1 SGHRS, CDR2 YFSETQ. The CDR3 spans 12 residues. In DNA form, the CDR3 reads TGCGCCAGCAGCGAATCAAGGGGGACCCAGTACTTC. Protein sequence: CASSESRGTQYF.

This chain links TRBV4-1 with TRBJ2-1; maybe TRBD1 (5 bases). Trimming left V 2 bases short and J 0 bases short, with 11 bases between. Germline loops: CDR1 MGHRA, CDR2 YSYEKL. The CDR3 runs 16 residues. The CDR3 sequence: CASSQLDTSSYNEQFF. In DNA, the CDR3 is TGCGCCAGCAGCCAACTGGACACCAGCTCCTACAATGAGCAGTTCTTC.

The genes are TRBV9 and TRBJ2-7, with D maybe TRBD1 (6 bases). V dropped 1 base and J dropped 5 bases, with 10 bases sitting between them. The CDR3 spans 13 residues. Germline loops: CDR1 SGDLS, CDR2 YYNGEE. Written as DNA, the CDR3 is TGTGCCAGCAGCGTACGGGACATCGACGAGCAGTACTTC. Encoded protein: CASSVRDIDEQYF.

V gene TRBV30 combines with J gene TRBJ2-7; 9 bases align to TRBD2. J lost 0 bases, V lost 5 bases, and 8 bases had no gene match. The germline gives CDR1 GTSNPN, CDR2 SVGIG (reference sequence). CDR3 length: 15 amino acids. The CDR3 loop reads CAWGARLAASYEQYF. The CDR3 DNA sequence: TGTGCCTGGGGGGCCAGACTAGCGGCCTCCTACGAGCAGTACTTC.

The CDR3 loop is CASSPTGFSNQPQHF. CDR3 sequence (DNA): TGTGCCAGCAGCCCCACGGGGTTTAGCAATCAGCCCCAGCATTTT. This chain joins TRBV5-5 and TRBJ1-5; no reliable D call. The CDR3 has 15 amino acids. Germline V gene lookup returns CDR1 SGHKS and CDR2 YYEKEE (reference sequence). V was trimmed by 4 bases and J by 0 bases, leaving 11 bases between them.

This rearrangement joins TRBV5-1 to TRBJ2-2; TRBD2 aligns across 8 bases. The ends lost 3 bases at V and 7 bases at J; junction bases unmatched: 11. Germline CDR1 and CDR2: SGHRS and YFSETQ. The CDR3 consists of 16 residues. The CDR3 protein is CASSYIREGPSGELFF. The CDR3 DNA is TGCGCCAGCAGCTACATACGGGAGGGCCCTAGCGGGGAGCTGTTTTTT.

The rearrangement joins TRBV9 to TRBJ1-3; D remains ambiguous. The CDR3 is 16 residues long. Trimming left V 1 base short and J 0 bases short, with 11 bases between. Germline V CDR1 and CDR2: SGDLS, YYNGEE. The CDR3 region has the DNA TGTGCCAGCAGCGTATCCCCAGACCACTCTGGAAACACCATATATTTT. It translates to CASSVSPDHSGNTIYF.

The rearrangement joins TRBV28 to TRBJ1-2, with 9 bases aligning to TRBD1. Unmatched junction bases numbered 15, after V lost 6 bases and J lost 4 bases. CDR3 length equals 17 residues. Per germline, CDR1 MDHEN and CDR2 SYDVKM. DNA for the CDR3: TGTGCCAGCAGCGACCGGGACAGGGAAGGGTTTGGCTATGGCTACACCTTC. This translates into CASSDRDREGFGYGYTF.

The chain combines TRBV18 with TRBJ2-7; possible D gene TRBD2, 6 bases. V lost 3 bases to trimming and J lost 1 base, with 10 bases between them. This CDR3 spans 14 amino acids. The germline V gene encodes CDR1 KGHSH and CDR2 LQKENI. CDR3 residues: CASSPVGGSYEQYF. DNA of the CDR3: TGTGCCAGCTCACCTGTGGGGGGTTCCTACGAGCAGTACTTC.

A single count supports this clone. The chain recombines TRBV6-1 with TRBJ1-2; D possibly corresponds to TRBD1 (5 bases). Germline V gene data show CDR1 as MNHNS and CDR2 as SASEGT. The CDR3 contains 13 residues. The V and J ends lost 7 bases and 0 bases respectively, with 9 bases between them. CDR3 region: CASKRDSNYGYTF. The CDR3 bases are TGTGCCAGCAAACGGGACTCTAACTATGGCTACACCTTC.

This chain joins TRBV27 and TRBJ1-5; D is undetermined. The ends were cut back, 4 bases at V and 7 bases at J, with 14 bases in the middle. CDR3 length equals 14 residues. CDR1 and CDR2 from the germline V gene are MNHEY and SMNVEV (reference sequence). The CDR3 sequence is CASSSIALKQPQHF. The CDR3 nucleotides are TGTGCCAGCAGTTCTATAGCCCTCAAGCAGCCCCAGCATTTT.

The V call is TRBV29-1, the J call TRBJ2-7; TRBD2 aligns across 11 bases. Per germline, CDR1 SQVTM and CDR2 ANQGSEA. The CDR3 loop spans 14 amino acids. J was trimmed by 2 bases and V by 6 bases; bases with no gene match: 6. CDR3 nucleotides: TGCAGCGTGGTAGGGACTAGCGGAGCCTACGAGCAGTACTTC. This encodes CSVVGTSGAYEQYF.

This chain uses TRBV18 with TRBJ2-2; D remains ambiguous. Trimming removed 3 bases from V and 4 bases from J, with 6 bases in between. This CDR3 comprises 13 residues. Germline loops: CDR1 KGHSH, CDR2 LQKENI. This chain's CDR3 is CASSPLLTGELFF. The CDR3 nucleotides read TGTGCCAGCTCACCTCTACTCACCGGGGAGCTGTTTTTT.

V usage is TRBV30 and J usage is TRBJ1-5; tentatively, D is TRBD1 (6 bases). This CDR3 comprises 13 residues. From germline, CDR1 is GTSNPN and CDR2 SVGIG (reference sequence). The V gene lost 8 bases and the J gene lost 1 base, with 12 bases spanning the gap. CDR3 in amino acids: CAVGGLSNQPQHF. The DNA of the CDR3 is TGTGCCGTCGGGGGGCTCAGCAATCAGCCCCAGCATTTT.

The chain employs TRBV18 and TRBJ2-6; D possibly corresponds to TRBD2 (6 bases). V was clipped by 3 bases and J by 0 bases, with 21 bases between them. From germline, CDR1 is KGHSH and CDR2 LQKENI. This CDR3 spans 20 amino acids. CDR3 bases: TGTGCCAGCTCACCGATTCTAAGTAGCGGCTTCGTCTCTGGGGCCAACGTCCTGACTTTC. This sequence encodes CASSPILSSGFVSGANVLTF.

This chain connects TRBV10-2 to TRBJ2-7; 8 bases are shared with TRBD2. The CDR3 sequence is 15 residues long. Germline-derived CDR1 and CDR2 are WSHSY and SAAADI. V was clipped by 5 bases and J by 1 base; unmatched bases: 7. Here the CDR3 reads CASSFSGVPSYEQYF. CDR3 nucleotides: TGCGCCAGCAGTTTTAGCGGGGTCCCTTCCTACGAGCAGTACTTC.

This chain links TRBV4-1 with TRBJ1-5, with 7 positions matching TRBD1. The CDR3 is 14 amino acids. From germline, CDR1 is MGHRA and CDR2 YSYEKL. J was trimmed by 2 bases and V by 4 bases; bases with no gene match: 2. CDR3 nucleotides: TGCGCCAGCAGCCCTCAGGGGGGCAATCAGCCCCAGCATTTT. Its protein is CASSPQGGNQPQHF.

With respect to this clone: Other DNA variants within this sample encode the same CDR3. The chain links TRBV5-4 to TRBJ2-2; maybe TRBD1 (6 bases). Germline CDR1 reads SGHNT; CDR2 reads YYREEE (reference sequence). The CDR3 is made up of 15 amino acids. The V and J ends lost 0 bases and 2 bases respectively, with 8 bases between them. The CDR3 DNA sequence: TGTGCCAGCAGCTTGGACAGGGCTAACACCGGGGAGCTGTTTTTT. Its translation: CASSLDRANTGELFF.

The J gene is TRBJ2-7, the V gene TRBV19; 12 nucleotides align to TRBD2. V was pared by 5 bases and J by 2 bases, with 7 bases of the junction left unmatched. Germline V CDR1 and CDR2: LNHDA, SQIVND (reference sequence). CDR3 size: 16 residues. The CDR3 spells CASSAQLAGGPYEQYF. As DNA, the CDR3 is TGTGCCAGTAGTGCCCAACTAGCGGGAGGCCCCTACGAGCAGTACTTC.

The J gene is TRBJ2-7, the V gene TRBV29-1; D uncertain. V was trimmed by 7 bases and J by 2 bases, leaving 21 bases between them. The CDR3 is made up of 15 amino acids. Looked up from germline, CDR1 is SQVTM and CDR2 is ANQGSEA. The CDR3 sequence is CSGSTDRTAPYEQYF. The CDR3 DNA is TGCAGCGGGAGTACTGACCGGACGGCTCCCTACGAGCAGTACTTC.

The chain couples TRBV6-5 to TRBJ2-3; D not resolved. Trimming stripped 0 bases from V and 3 bases from J, with 7 bases between. The CDR3 extends over 14 amino acids. The germline CDR1 and CDR2 sequences are MNHEY and SVGAGI. CDR3 sequence: CASSYSSVTDTQYF. The DNA for the CDR3 is TGTGCCAGCAGTTACTCTTCAGTGACAGATACGCAGTATTTT.

The rearrangement joins TRBV7-3 to TRBJ2-7, with TRBD2 identical over 12 bases. CDR1 and CDR2 (germline): SGHTA, FQGTGA. V was pared by 5 bases and J by 7 bases, with 12 bases of the junction left unmatched. The CDR3 contains 16 residues. The CDR3 region is CASSIGTSGPGLEQYF. The CDR3 DNA sequence: TGTGCCAGCAGCATCGGGACTAGCGGGCCAGGTCTGGAGCAGTACTTC. The complete variable domain, with remaining parts taken from reference TRBV7-3 and TRBJ2-7, reads GAGVSQTPSNKVTEKGKYVELRCDPISGHTALYWYRQSLGQGPEFLIYFQGTGAADDSGLPNDRFFAVRPEGSVSTLKIQRTERGDSAVYLCASSIGTSGPGLEQYFGPGTRLTVT.

The CDR3 DNA reads TGTGCCAGCAGCTTAGGTGGACTAGCGGGAGATTCTTACAATGAGCAGTTCTTC. Translating gives CASSLGGLAGDSYNEQFF. The chain has TRBV7-9 and TRBJ2-1; 13 bases fit TRBD2. This CDR3 spans 18 amino acids. Germline CDR1 reads SEHNR; CDR2 reads FQNEAQ (reference sequence). Germline trimming cut 1 base from V and 4 bases from J; bases unmatched to any gene: 7.

The rearrangement links TRBV4-2 to TRBJ2-7; maybe TRBD2 (7 bases). V shed 0 bases and J shed 2 bases, with 17 bases lying between them. Per the germline V gene, CDR1 is LGHNA and CDR2 is YNFKEQ. There are 17 residues in the CDR3. The CDR3 spells CASSQDVRGRGTYEQYF. The CDR3 bases are TGTGCCAGCAGCCAAGACGTAAGGGGGAGGGGTACCTACGAGCAGTACTTC.

The rearrangement links TRBV2 to TRBJ2-2, with 16 bases identical to TRBD2. This CDR3 spans 17 amino acids. The germline CDR1 and CDR2 sequences are SNHLY and FYNNEI. J lost 6 bases, V lost 5 bases, and 6 bases had no gene match. The DNA of the CDR3 is TGTGCCAGCAGTCGTCCGGGACTAGCGGGAGGGTCCGGGGAGCTGTTTTTT. Translating gives CASSRPGLAGGSGELFF.

This sequence joins TRBV10-1 and TRBJ1-5; tentative D call: TRBD1 (5 bases). CDR3 length equals 14 residues. Between the trimmed V and J ends, which lost 3 bases and 5 bases, there was a span of 11 bases. Germline assignment: CDR1 WNHNN and CDR2 SYGVQD (reference sequence). The CDR3 reads CASSEGSGDQPQHF. The CDR3 DNA sequence: TGCGCCAGCAGTGAAGGTTCGGGGGATCAGCCCCAGCATTTT.